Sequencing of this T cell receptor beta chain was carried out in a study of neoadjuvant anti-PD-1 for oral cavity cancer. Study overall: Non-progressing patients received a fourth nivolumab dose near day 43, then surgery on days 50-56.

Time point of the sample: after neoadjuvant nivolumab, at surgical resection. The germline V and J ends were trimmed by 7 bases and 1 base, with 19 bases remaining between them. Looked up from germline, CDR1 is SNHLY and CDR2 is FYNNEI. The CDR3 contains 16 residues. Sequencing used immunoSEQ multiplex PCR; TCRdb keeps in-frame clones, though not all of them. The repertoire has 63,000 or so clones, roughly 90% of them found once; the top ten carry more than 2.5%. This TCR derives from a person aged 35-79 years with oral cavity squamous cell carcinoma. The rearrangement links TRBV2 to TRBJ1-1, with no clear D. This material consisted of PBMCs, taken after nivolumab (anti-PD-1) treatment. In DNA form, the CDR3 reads TGTGCCAGCACCTCAAGCGTTACCATACCGAACACTGAAGCTTTCTTT. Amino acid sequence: CASTSSVTIPNTEAFF.